This T cell receptor beta chain comes out of a study of identifying expanded T cells in peripheral blood. Clones were read by immunoSEQ multiplex PCR, and TCRdb kept only the in-frame ones, dropping some. The sample includes some 77,000 clones, more than 75% of them seen just once. The CDR3 sequence is 17 residues long. The J segment lost 0 bases and the V segment lost 3 bases, leaving 7 bases of the junction unmatched. Germline V gene lookup returns CDR1 MGHRA and CDR2 YSYEKL. This TCR was recovered from a person aged 18 to 75 in good health. The chain links TRBV4-1 to TRBJ2-1; 8 bases match TRBD2. Sequences were obtained from blood. For the CDR3, the DNA is TGCGCCAGCAGCCACCCGCTAAGCGGGAGCTCCTACAATGAGCAGTTCTTC. Protein: CASSHPLSGSSYNEQFF.